The 5 T cell receptor beta chains presented below share a single source sample, sequenced in a study of blood T cell repertoires in COVID-19. Only in-frame clones appear in the TCRdb table, and some are missing; sequencing was by immunoSEQ multiplex PCR. This sample has about 160,000 clones, with approximately 86% found just once. Sequencing used peripheral blood. Receptor source: a woman aged 55 to 70 with active or convalescent COVID-19.

The genes are TRBV18 and TRBJ2-5, with D perhaps matching TRBD1 (6 bases). The CDR3 runs 13 residues. Germline V gives CDR1 KGHSH, CDR2 LQKENI. The V and J ends lost 3 bases and 2 bases respectively, with 7 bases between them. CDR3 residues: CASSPQGQETQYF. Here the CDR3 DNA reads TGTGCCAGCTCACCGCAGGGGCAAGAGACCCAGTACTTC.

This chain joins TRBV5-6 and TRBJ2-2; 10 bases line up with TRBD2. This CDR3 spans 19 amino acids. From germline, CDR1 is SGHDT and CDR2 YYEEEE. V dropped 2 bases and J dropped 3; count of bases not matched to a gene: 13. In DNA form, the CDR3 reads TGTGCCAGCAGCTTAACGCTAGACACTAGCGGGGCAGACACCGGGGAGCTGTTTTTT. Residues: CASSLTLDTSGADTGELFF.

This chain links TRBV7-2 with TRBJ1-1, with unresolved D. The CDR3 runs to 14 residues. Germline loops: CDR1 SGHTA, CDR2 FQGNSA. Trimming left V 3 bases short and J 2 bases short, with 10 bases between. The DNA of the CDR3 is TGTGCCAGCAGCTTCGGAGCCTCCAACACTGAAGCTTTCTTT. Its translation is CASSFGASNTEAFF.

This clone occurred once. V is TRBV2 and J is TRBJ2-1, with 11 positions matching TRBD1. The germline gives CDR1 SNHLY, CDR2 FYNNEI. After removal of 4 bases from V and 6 bases from J, the junction contained 8 bases not matched to a gene. The CDR3 contains 16 residues. CDR3 sequence reads: CASSGVGGQGGNEQFF. As DNA, the CDR3 is TGTGCCAGCAGTGGAGTTGGGGGACAGGGGGGCAATGAGCAGTTCTTC.

The rearrangement links TRBV7-2 to TRBJ2-1, with 11 bases matching TRBD2. Germline V gene sequence: CDR1 SGHTA, CDR2 FQGNSA. The junction had 8 bases not matched to a gene; V was cut back by 2 bases and J by 2 bases. The CDR3 totals 18 residues. CDR3 DNA sequence: TGTGCCAGCAGCTTACTCGGGATAGCGGGGGGGACCTACAATGAGCAGTTCTTC. It yields the protein CASSLLGIAGGTYNEQFF.